This TCR beta chain was recorded in a study of T-cell memory formation after mild COVID-19. Study context: TCR clusters were mostly confined to one donor each. Findings of the study overall: Some responding clones appeared in pre-infection memory, suggesting cross-reactive memory joined. The SARS-CoV-2 specificity of second-wave clones reaching peak at day 37 remained unverified.

As regards this clonotype: Its target is unknown.

5'RACE primed at constant segments yielded TCR alpha and TCR beta cDNA libraries bearing sample barcodes and UMIs. From the 5' RACE reads, TCRdb called clonotypes with MiXCR, one entry per CDR3 protein. The sample has more than 450,000 distinct CDR3 sequences; under 20% are singletons. The length of the CDR3 is 13 residues. This chain joins TRBV21-1 and TRBJ1-2. TRBV21-1 represents a pseudogene. The sample taken for sequencing was PBMCs or a T cell subset sorted from them (not recorded which). The sequence was obtained from an adult woman who had mild COVID-19 (a few samples of this study predate the infection). Cell type and time point are not known. The CDR3 region is CANQRRVPYGYTF. The DNA of the CDR3 is TGTGCCAACCAGAGGCGGGTGCCATATGGCTACACCTTC.